The next 9 T cell receptor beta chains were all read from a single sample in a study of T cell clones after liver transplantation. The method was immunoSEQ multiplex PCR; TCRdb's version includes in-frame clones alone and lacks a portion of them. The table records tens of thousands of clones, roughly 80% of them present only once. This sample comprised CD4+ T cells from blood, obtained at the 22-month timepoint. These TCRs come from a human patient who received a liver transplant. A subset of T cells may come from the graft donor.

The rearrangement joins TRBV18 to TRBJ2-7; TRBD1 matches 8 bases. The CDR3 totals 14 residues. The V gene end was trimmed by 3 bases and the J gene end by 5 bases; junction bases not matched to a gene: 6. Germline assignment: CDR1 KGHSH and CDR2 LQKENI. DNA of the CDR3: TGTGCCAGCTCACCGGACAGGGTGAGCCACGAGCAGTACTTC. It encodes CASSPDRVSHEQYF. The whole variable domain, filled in from reference TRBV18 and TRBJ2-7, reads NAGVMQNPRHLVRRRGQEARLRCSPMKGHSHVYWYRQLPEEGLKFMVYLQKENIIDESGMPKERFSAEFPKEGPSILRIQQVVRGDSAAYFCASSPDRVSHEQYFGPGTRLTVT.

This clone showed up just a few times. This chain uses TRBV5-1 with TRBJ1-2; 9 nucleotides align to TRBD1. Germline V CDR1 and CDR2: SGHRS, YFSETQ. The CDR3 spans 12 residues. V was clipped by 5 bases and J by 6 bases; unmatched bases: 2. In DNA, the CDR3 is TGCGCCAGCAGGCGGACAGGGGATGGCTACACCTTC. Protein product: CASRRTGDGYTF.

V usage is TRBV27 and J usage is TRBJ1-5; 8 positions match TRBD1. From germline, CDR1 is MNHEY and CDR2 SMNVEV (reference sequence). The CDR3 covers 15 residues. The V gene end was trimmed by 0 bases and the J gene end by 6 bases; junction bases not matched to a gene: 4. The CDR3 sequence: CASSLSTGGLQPQHF. In DNA, the CDR3 is TGTGCCAGCAGTTTATCAACAGGGGGTCTTCAGCCCCAGCATTTT.

The genes are TRBV7-2 and TRBJ2-1; 11 positions agree with TRBD2. V gave up 4 bases and J gave up 5 bases; unmatched junction bases: 4. The length of the CDR3 is 15 residues. Germline assignment: CDR1 SGHTA and CDR2 FQGNSA. The chain's CDR3 is CASSSRLAGHNEQFF. The DNA for the CDR3 is TGTGCCAGCAGCTCTCGACTAGCGGGGCACAATGAGCAGTTCTTC. The variable domain in full, completed from reference TRBV7-2 and TRBJ2-1, reads GAGVSQSPSNKVTEKGKDVELRCDPISGHTALYWYRQSLGQGLEFLIYFQGNSAPDKSGLPSDRFSAERTGGSVSTLTIQRTQQEDSAVYLCASSSRLAGHNEQFFGPGTRLTVL.

In regard to this clone: An end of the junction differs from the germline gene, which may be a read error. This specimen includes other DNA sequences encoding the same CDR3. The chain employs TRBV14 and TRBJ1-4; tentative D call: TRBD1 (5 bases). The CDR3 is made up of 13 amino acids. Germline lookup yields CDR1 SGHDN and CDR2 FVKESK. The CDR3 nucleotides are TGTGCTAGCAGCCCCAGGGTAGAGGAAAAACTGTTTTTT. Translating gives CASSPRVEEKLFF.

The V call is TRBV5-6, the J call TRBJ1-5; D is ambiguous. This CDR3 has 13 residues. The V gene's germline CDR1 is SGHDT and CDR2 YYEEEE. The V end was cut by 7 bases, the J end by 3 bases, with 11 bases between. In DNA form, the CDR3 reads TGTGCCAGCGGCAGGCGGAACAATCAGCCCCAGCATTTT. Translating gives CASGRRNNQPQHF. The variable domain in full, with the rest retrieved from reference TRBV5-6 and TRBJ1-5, is DAGVTQSPTHLIKTRGQQVTLRCSPKSGHDTVSWYQQALGQGPQFIFQYYEEEERQRGNFPDRFSGHQFPNYSSELNVNALLLGDSALYLCASGRRNNQPQHFGDGTRLSIL.

This clone appeared a single time. The genes are TRBV9 and TRBJ2-1; 8 bases line up with TRBD2. V dropped 0 bases and J dropped 5; count of bases not matched to a gene: 4. Germline V CDR1 and CDR2: SGDLS, YYNGEE. This CDR3 is 15 amino acids long. The chain's CDR3 is CASSVAGGRNNEQFF. For the CDR3, the DNA is TGTGCCAGCAGCGTAGCGGGAGGGCGCAACAATGAGCAGTTCTTC.

The CDR3 loop reads CASSPRTSGSRSHEQYF. In nucleotides, the CDR3 is TGCGCCAGCAGCCCTCGGACTAGCGGGAGCAGGTCTCACGAGCAGTACTTC. This rearrangement joins TRBV5-1 to TRBJ2-7; 13 bases align to TRBD2. Germline values: CDR1 SGHRS, CDR2 YFSETQ. V trimming: 4 bases; J trimming: 5 bases; junction bases outside the gene matches: 12. This CDR3 spans 17 amino acids.

The chain links TRBV5-4 to TRBJ2-2, with D unresolved. V lost 1 base and J lost 6, with 19 bases in between. The CDR3 covers 17 residues. Germline CDR1 is SGHNT and CDR2 is YYREEE (reference sequence). This chain's CDR3 is CASSLIKISSIPGELFF. The CDR3 region has the DNA TGTGCCAGCAGCTTGATCAAAATATCATCAATCCCCGGGGAGCTGTTTTTT.